The 8 T cell receptor beta chains given below trace back to one sample, sequenced in a study of monozygotic twins with inflammatory bowel disease. For each CDR3 protein, TCRdb gives one entry from its re-call of the 5' RACE reads, without DNA. Recorded for this sample: around 450,000 distinct CDR3 sequences. Sequences were obtained from blood. The receptors were gathered from a human donor with ulcerative colitis or Crohn's disease, or a healthy co-twin of an affected twin (not recorded which).

The CDR3 loop is CASRQTGGNTEAFF. The V gene is TRBV7-2, the J gene TRBJ1-1; with no DNA, the TCRdb D assignment of TRBD1 cannot be verified. CDR3 size: 14 residues. Germline lookup yields CDR1 SGHTA and CDR2 FQGNSA.

J is TRBJ2-7 and V is TRBV29-1. The CDR3 runs 12 residues. The germline V gene has CDR1 SQVTM and CDR2 ANQGSEA. The CDR3 here is CSAEDTSYEQYF.

Here the CDR3 reads CASSSGQINSPLHF. The V call is TRBV7-2, the J call TRBJ1-6; checking the TCRdb D call of TRBD1 is not possible without DNA. Per germline, CDR1 SGHTA and CDR2 FQGNSA. The CDR3 loop spans 14 amino acids.

This chain links TRBV2 with TRBJ2-5; TCRdb's D call, TRBD1, is unchecked because there is no DNA. CDR1 and CDR2 from the germline V gene are SNHLY and FYNNEI. The CDR3 loop spans 15 amino acids. CDR3 region: CASNVAGVPKETQYF. The whole variable domain, filled in from reference TRBV2 and TRBJ2-5, reads EPEVTQTPSHQVTQMGQEVILRCVPISNHLYFYWYRQILGQKVEFLVSFYNNEISEKSEIFDDQFSVERPDGSNFTLKIRSTKLEDSAMYFCASNVAGVPKETQYFGPGTRLLVL.

V usage is TRBV20-1 and J usage is TRBJ1-3; TCRdb lists TRBD1, though no DNA is available to test this call. CDR1 DFQATT and CDR2 SNEGSKA come from the germline V gene (reference sequence). The CDR3 has 17 residues. CDR3 sequence reads: CSARDPMEGDSGNTIYF.

The chain combines TRBV20-1 with TRBJ1-5; TCRdb's D gene call, TRBD1, goes unchecked for lack of DNA. Germline assignment: CDR1 DFQATT and CDR2 SNEGSKA (reference sequence). This CDR3 comprises 13 residues. The CDR3 here is CSAREAQGRPQHF.

The gene calls are TRBV7-2 and TRBJ2-1; TCRdb's assignment of TRBD2 cannot be checked, as there is no DNA. CDR3 length equals 15 residues. Looked up from germline, CDR1 is SGHTA and CDR2 is FQGNSA. The CDR3 sequence is CASSYLASSYNEQFF.

This chain uses TRBV12-2 with TRBJ2-7; TCRdb's D call, TRBD2, is unchecked because there is no DNA. TRBV12-2 is a documented pseudogene. The CDR3 covers 15 residues. The CDR3 here is CASRRGYQSSYEQYF.